Sequencing of this TCR beta chain was carried out in a study of T-cell reconstitution after alpha-beta-depleted transplantation in children. This clonotype was seen repeatedly, ten times or more. Unique molecular identifiers were used in preparing the TCRbeta library. TCRdb independently ran MiXCR on the PCR reads; one entry per CDR3 protein. Among 230,000 or so distinct CDR3 sequences, about 12% were seen once, and the ten largest hold approximately 2.4%. CDR3 size: 13 residues. The ends lost 4 bases at V and 3 bases at J; junction bases unmatched: 3. The V gene's germline CDR1 is SGHTA and CDR2 FQGNSA.

The sequencing used PBMCs from the stem cell graft donor, collected from the stem cell graft. The chain employs TRBV7-2 and TRBJ2-7, with TRBD2 identical over 7 bases. This sequence was found in a human donor who donated a stem cell graft to a child with acute lymphoblastic leukemia. CDR3 in amino acids: CASSSTSVYEQYF. Written as DNA, the CDR3 is TGTGCCAGCAGCTCCACTAGCGTCTACGAGCAGTACTTC.